Below, one T cell receptor beta chain is given with its context. What it recognizes is unknown. This sample was included in a study of siplizumab effects on memory and regulatory T cells. Whole-study results and caveats: To unstimulated subsets, only a minor fraction of alloreactive clones could be mapped. Researchers did not confirm the suppressive function of proliferating Tregs from siplizumab cultures.

Roughly 10^5 TCR templates per sample were sequenced. This table comes from immunoSEQ multiplex PCR, and its TCRdb copy is limited to in-frame clones, with some not included. The table lists 95,000 to 110,000 clones, 93% of them singletons. CDR3 length: 13 amino acids. Germline CDR1 MGHRA, CDR2 YSYEKL. The V and J ends lost 5 bases and 0 bases respectively, with 7 bases between them. The TCR originated in a human donor in good health. This chain joins TRBV4-1 and TRBJ1-2; D unclear. Specimen: Tregs sorted from blood. The CDR3 sequence: CASSIGANYGYTF. In DNA form, the CDR3 reads TGCGCCAGCAGCATCGGAGCTAACTATGGCTACACCTTC.